A single T cell receptor (beta chain) is shown here with its context. The sample belongs to a study of technical replicates of blood from several donors. V lost 2 bases and J 4 bases, leaving 12 bases between the germline ends. Germline CDR1 SGHRS, CDR2 YFSETQ. CDR3 length: 14 residues. Some clones are missing from TCRdb's copy, which holds only in-frame ones; the method was immunoSEQ multiplex PCR. The table includes about 60,000 clones, around nine tenths detected once. V gene TRBV5-1 combines with J gene TRBJ2-5, with a possible D match to TRBD1 (5 bases). This receptor was obtained from a human donor in good health. Some clones in this sample may be carry-over from other donors' samples. The sample consisted of PBMCs. The CDR3, as DNA: TGCGCCAGCAGCTTTAATGCAGGGTCAGAGACCCAGTACTTC. It yields the protein CASSFNAGSETQYF.